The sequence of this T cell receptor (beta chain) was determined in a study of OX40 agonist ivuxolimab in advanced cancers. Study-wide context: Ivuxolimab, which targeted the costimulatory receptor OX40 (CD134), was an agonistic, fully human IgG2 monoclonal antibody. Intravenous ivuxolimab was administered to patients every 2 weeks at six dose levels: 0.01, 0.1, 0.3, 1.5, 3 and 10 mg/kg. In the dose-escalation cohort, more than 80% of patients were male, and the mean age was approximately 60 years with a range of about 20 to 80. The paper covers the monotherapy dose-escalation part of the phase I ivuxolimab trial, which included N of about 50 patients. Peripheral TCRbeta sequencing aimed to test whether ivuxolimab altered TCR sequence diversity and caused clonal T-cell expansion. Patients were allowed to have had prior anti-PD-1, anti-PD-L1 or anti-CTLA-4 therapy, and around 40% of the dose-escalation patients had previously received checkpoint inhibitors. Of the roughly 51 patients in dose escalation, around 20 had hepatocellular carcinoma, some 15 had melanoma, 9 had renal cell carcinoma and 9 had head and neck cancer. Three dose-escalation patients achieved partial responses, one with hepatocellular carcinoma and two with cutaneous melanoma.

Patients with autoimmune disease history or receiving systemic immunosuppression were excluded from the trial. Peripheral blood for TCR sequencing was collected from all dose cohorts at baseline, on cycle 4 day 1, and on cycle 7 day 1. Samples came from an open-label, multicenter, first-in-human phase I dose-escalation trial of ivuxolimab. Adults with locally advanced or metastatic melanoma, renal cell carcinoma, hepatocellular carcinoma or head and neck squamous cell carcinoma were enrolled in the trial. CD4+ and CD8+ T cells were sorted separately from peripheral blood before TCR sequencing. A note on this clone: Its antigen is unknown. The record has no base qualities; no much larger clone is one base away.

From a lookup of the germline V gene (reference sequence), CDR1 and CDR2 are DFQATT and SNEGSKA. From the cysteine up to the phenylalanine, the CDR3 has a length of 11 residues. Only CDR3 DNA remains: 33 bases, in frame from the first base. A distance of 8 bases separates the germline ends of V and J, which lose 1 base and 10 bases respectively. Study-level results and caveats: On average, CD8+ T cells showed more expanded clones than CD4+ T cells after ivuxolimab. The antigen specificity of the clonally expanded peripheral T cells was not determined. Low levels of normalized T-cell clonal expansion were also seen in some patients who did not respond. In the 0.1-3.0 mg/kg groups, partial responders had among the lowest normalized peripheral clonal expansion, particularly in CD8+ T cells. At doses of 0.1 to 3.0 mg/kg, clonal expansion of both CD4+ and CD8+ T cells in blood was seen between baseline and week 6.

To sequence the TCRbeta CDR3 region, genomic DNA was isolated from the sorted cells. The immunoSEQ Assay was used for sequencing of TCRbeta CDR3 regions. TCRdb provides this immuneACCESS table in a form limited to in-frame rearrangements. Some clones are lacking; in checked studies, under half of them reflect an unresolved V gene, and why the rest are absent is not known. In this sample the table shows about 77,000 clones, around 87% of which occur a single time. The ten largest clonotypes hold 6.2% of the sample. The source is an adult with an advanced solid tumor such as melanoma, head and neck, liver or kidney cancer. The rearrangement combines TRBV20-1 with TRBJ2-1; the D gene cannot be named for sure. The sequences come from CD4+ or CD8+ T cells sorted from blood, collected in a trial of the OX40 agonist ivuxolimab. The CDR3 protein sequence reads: CSARGTREQFF. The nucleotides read TGCAGTGCTAGAGGGACCCGGGAGCAGTTCTTC.